One and the same sample provided the 4 T cell receptor beta chains below, sequenced in a study of blood T cell repertoires in COVID-19. Some clones are missing from TCRdb's copy, which holds only in-frame ones; the method was immunoSEQ multiplex PCR. The table lists about 92,000 clones, more than 80% of them singletons. What was sequenced was peripheral blood. The receptors here all came from a woman in her seventies with acute or convalescent COVID-19.

The chain carries TRBV6-2 or TRBV6-3 and TRBJ2-5; tentatively, D is TRBD2 (5 bases). There are 12 residues in the CDR3. Between the trimmed V and J ends, which lost 6 bases and 4 bases, there was a span of 9 bases. Germline V gene sequence: CDR1 MNHEY, CDR2 SVGEGT. The CDR3 DNA reads as TGTGCCAGCAGCCTAGGGAGAGAGACCCAGTACTTC. As protein: CASSLGRETQYF.

This chain connects TRBV5-1 to TRBJ2-1; maybe TRBD1 (6 bases). CDR1 and CDR2 from the germline V gene are SGHRS and YFSETQ. V shed 1 base and J shed 2 bases, with 10 bases lying between them. This CDR3 has 15 amino acids. For the CDR3, the DNA is TGCGCCAGCAGCTTGCGATCAGGGGCCTACAATGAGCAGTTCTTC. Translated, it gives CASSLRSGAYNEQFF.

The chain couples TRBV6-4 to TRBJ1-5; a weak D match, TRBD1 (6 bases). The germline V gene has CDR1 MRHNA and CDR2 SNTAGT. The CDR3 runs to 16 residues. With 10 bases removed from V and 4 bases from J, the gap between germline ends came to 23 bases. The CDR3 bases are TGTGCCACGAAGTCGGGGGGCGGGGGCCATAATCAGCCCCAGCATTTT. This translates into CATKSGGGGHNQPQHF.

The gene calls are TRBV6-5 and TRBJ1-4; the D gene is possibly TRBD1 (5 bases). Germline values: CDR1 MNHEY, CDR2 SVGAGI. V was clipped by 6 bases and J by 8 bases, with 13 bases between them. CDR3 length: 13 amino acids. CDR3 protein: CASSREEGEKLFF. The CDR3 region has the DNA TGTGCCAGCAGCAGGGAGGAGGGGGAAAAACTGTTTTTT.